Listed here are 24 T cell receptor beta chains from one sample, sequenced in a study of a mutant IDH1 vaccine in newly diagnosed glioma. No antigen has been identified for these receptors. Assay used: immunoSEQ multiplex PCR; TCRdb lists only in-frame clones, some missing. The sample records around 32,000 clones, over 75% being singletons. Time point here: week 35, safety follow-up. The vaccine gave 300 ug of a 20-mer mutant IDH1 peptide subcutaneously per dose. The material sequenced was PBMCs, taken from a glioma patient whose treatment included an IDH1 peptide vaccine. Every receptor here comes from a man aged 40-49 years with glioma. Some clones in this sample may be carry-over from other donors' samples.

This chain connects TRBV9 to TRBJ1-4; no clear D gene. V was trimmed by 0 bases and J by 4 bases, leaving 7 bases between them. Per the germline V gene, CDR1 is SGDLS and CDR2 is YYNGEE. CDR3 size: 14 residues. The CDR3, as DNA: TGTGCCAGCAGCGTAGACAGCTATAATGAAAAACTGTTTTTT. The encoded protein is CASSVDSYNEKLFF.

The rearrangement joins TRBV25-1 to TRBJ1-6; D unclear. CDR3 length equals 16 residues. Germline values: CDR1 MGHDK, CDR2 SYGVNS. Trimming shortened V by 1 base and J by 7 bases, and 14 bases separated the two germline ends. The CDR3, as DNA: TGTGCCAGCAGTGAATCCCTACAAGGCGGGAATTCACCCCTCCACTTT. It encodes CASSESLQGGNSPLHF.

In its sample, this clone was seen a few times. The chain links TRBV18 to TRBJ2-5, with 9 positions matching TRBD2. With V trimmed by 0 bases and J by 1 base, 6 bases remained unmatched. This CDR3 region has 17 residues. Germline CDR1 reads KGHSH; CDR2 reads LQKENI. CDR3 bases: TGTGCCAGCTCACCACCGACCAGCGGGGGGCCCCAAGAGACCCAGTACTTC. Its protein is CASSPPTSGGPQETQYF.

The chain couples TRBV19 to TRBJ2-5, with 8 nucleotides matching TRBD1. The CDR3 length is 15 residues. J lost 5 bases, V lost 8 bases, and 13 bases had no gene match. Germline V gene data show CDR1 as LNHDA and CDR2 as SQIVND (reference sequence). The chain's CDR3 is CASGGQGKGGETQYF. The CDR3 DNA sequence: TGTGCCAGTGGCGGACAGGGTAAAGGGGGGGAGACCCAGTACTTC.

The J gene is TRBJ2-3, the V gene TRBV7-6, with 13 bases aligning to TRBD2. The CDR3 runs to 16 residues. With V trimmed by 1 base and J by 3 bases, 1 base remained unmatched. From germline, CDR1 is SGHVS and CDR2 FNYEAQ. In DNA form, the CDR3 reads TGTGCCAGCAGCTTAGGACTAGCGGGAGGTACAGATACGCAGTATTTT. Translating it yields CASSLGLAGGTDTQYF.

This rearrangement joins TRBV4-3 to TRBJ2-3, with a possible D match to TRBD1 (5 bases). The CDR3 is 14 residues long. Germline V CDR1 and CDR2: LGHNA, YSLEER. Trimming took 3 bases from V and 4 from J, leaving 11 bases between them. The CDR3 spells CASSQQGMADTQYF. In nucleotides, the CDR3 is TGCGCCAGCAGCCAGCAGGGCATGGCAGATACGCAGTATTTT.

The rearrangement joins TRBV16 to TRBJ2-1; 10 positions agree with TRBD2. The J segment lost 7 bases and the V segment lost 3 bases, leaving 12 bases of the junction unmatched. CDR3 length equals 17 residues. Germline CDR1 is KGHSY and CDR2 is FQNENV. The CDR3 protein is CASSQPSGGPRGNEQFF. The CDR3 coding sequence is TGTGCCAGCAGCCAGCCTAGCGGGGGCCCCAGGGGTAATGAGCAGTTCTTC.

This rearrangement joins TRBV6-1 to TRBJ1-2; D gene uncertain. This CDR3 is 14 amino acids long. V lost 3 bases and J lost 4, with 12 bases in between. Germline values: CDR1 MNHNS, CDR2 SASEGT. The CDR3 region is CASSDSWKSYGYTF. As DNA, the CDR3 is TGTGCCAGCAGTGATAGCTGGAAGTCCTATGGCTACACCTTC.

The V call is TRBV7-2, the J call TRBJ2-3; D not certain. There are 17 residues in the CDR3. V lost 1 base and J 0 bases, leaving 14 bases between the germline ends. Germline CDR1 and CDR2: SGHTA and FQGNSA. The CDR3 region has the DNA TGTGCCAGCAGCTTAGGGGCTGGAATTACGAGCACAGATACGCAGTATTTT. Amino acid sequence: CASSLGAGITSTDTQYF.

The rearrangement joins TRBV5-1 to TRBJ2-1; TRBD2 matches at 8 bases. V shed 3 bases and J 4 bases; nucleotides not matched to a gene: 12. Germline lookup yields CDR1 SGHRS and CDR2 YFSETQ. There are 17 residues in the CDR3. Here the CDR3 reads CASSSTSGGNFYNEQFF. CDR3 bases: TGCGCCAGCAGCTCCACTAGCGGCGGGAATTTTTACAATGAGCAGTTCTTC.

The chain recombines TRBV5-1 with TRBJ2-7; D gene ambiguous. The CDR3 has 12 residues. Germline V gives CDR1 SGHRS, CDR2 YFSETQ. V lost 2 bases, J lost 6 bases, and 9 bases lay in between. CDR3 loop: CASSFSGVEQYF. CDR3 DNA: TGCGCCAGCAGCTTCTCTGGGGTCGAGCAGTACTTC.

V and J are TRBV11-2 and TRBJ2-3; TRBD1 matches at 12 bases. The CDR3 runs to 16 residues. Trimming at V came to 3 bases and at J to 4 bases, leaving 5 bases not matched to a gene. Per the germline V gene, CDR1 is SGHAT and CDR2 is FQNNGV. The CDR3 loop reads CASSFSGTGGSDTQYF. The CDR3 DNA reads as TGTGCCAGCAGCTTCTCCGGGACAGGGGGCTCAGATACGCAGTATTTT.

CDR3 region: CASSVDGRGYTDTQYF. The CDR3 DNA reads as TGTGCCAGCAGCGTAGATGGGCGGGGGTACACAGATACGCAGTATTTT. The chain carries TRBV9 and TRBJ2-3; 7 bases are shared with TRBD2. After removal of 0 bases from V and 2 bases from J, the junction contained 6 bases not matched to a gene. The CDR3 extends over 16 amino acids. The germline gives CDR1 SGDLS, CDR2 YYNGEE.

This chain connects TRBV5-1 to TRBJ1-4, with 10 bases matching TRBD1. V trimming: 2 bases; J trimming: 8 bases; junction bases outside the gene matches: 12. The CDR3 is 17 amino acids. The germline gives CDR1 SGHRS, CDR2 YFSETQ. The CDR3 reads CASSFLGQGTPREKLFF. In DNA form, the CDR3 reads TGCGCCAGCAGCTTCCTGGGACAGGGGACCCCAAGGGAAAAACTGTTTTTT.

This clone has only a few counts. CDR3 sequence reads: CASSPGGSGANVLTF. DNA for the CDR3: TGTGCCAGCAGCCCGGGAGGCTCTGGGGCCAACGTCCTGACTTTC. The gene calls are TRBV14 and TRBJ2-6; 7 bases fit TRBD2. V shed 4 bases and J 0 bases; nucleotides not matched to a gene: 0. The CDR3 is 15 amino acids. Germline values: CDR1 SGHDN, CDR2 FVKESK.

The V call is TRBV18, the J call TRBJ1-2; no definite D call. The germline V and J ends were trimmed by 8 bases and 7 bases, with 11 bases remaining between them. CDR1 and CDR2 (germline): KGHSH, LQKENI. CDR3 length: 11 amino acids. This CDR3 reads CASAQDFGYTF. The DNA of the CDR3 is TGTGCCAGCGCTCAGGATTTTGGCTACACCTTC.

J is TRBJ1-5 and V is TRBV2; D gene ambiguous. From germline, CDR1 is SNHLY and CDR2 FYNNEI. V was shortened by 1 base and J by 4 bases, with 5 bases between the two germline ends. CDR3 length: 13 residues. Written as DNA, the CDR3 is TGTGCCAGCAGTGAAGAGGTGAATCAGCCCCAGCATTTT. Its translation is CASSEEVNQPQHF.

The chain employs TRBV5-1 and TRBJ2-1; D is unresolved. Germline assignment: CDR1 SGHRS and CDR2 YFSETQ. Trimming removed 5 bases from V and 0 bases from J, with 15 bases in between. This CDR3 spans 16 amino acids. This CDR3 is CASSQEDPSSYNEQFF. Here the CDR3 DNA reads TGCGCCAGCAGTCAGGAAGACCCCAGCTCCTACAATGAGCAGTTCTTC.

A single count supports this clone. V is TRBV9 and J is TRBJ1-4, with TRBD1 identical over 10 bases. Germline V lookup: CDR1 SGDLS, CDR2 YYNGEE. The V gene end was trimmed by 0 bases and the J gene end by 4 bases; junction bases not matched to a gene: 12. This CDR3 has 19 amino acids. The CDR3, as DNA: TGTGCCAGCAGCGTAGAAGGGACAGGGGAAAAAGGGGATAATGAAAAACTGTTTTTT. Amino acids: CASSVEGTGEKGDNEKLFF.

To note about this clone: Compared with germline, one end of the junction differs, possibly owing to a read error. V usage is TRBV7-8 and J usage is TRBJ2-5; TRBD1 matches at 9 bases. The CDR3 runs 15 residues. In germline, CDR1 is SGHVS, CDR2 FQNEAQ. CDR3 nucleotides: TGTGCCAGCACCTTAGGACAGGGGCGCGGTGAGACCCAGTACTTC. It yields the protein CASTLGQGRGETQYF.

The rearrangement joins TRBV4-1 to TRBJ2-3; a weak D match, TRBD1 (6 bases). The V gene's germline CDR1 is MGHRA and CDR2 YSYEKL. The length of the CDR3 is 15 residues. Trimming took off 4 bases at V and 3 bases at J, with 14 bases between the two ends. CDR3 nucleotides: TGCGCCAGCAGCCCTTTAAGGGGGTTGACAGATACGCAGTATTTT. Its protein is CASSPLRGLTDTQYF.

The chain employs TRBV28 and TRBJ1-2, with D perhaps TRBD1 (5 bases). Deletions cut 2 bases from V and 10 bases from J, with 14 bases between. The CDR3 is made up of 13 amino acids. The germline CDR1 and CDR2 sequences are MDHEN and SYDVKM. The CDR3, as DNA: TGTGCCAGCAGTTTAAGGACACTGCTCGTCTACACCTTC. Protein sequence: CASSLRTLLVYTF.

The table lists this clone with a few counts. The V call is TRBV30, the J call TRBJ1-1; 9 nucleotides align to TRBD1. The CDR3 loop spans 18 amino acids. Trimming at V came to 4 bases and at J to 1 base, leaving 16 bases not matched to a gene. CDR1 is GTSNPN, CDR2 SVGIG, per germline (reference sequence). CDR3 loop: CAWTRSSEGQGPNTEAFF. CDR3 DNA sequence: TGTGCCTGGACCCGCTCCTCCGAAGGACAGGGGCCGAACACTGAAGCTTTCTTT.

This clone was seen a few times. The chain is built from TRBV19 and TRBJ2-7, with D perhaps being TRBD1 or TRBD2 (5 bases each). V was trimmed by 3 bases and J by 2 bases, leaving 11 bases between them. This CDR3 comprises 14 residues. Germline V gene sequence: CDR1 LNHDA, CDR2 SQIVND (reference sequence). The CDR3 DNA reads TGTGCCAGTAGTATGGGGACCTTGGCCTACGAGCAGTACTTC. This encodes CASSMGTLAYEQYF.